A single sample gave rise to the 22 T cell receptor beta chains below, sequenced in a study of cytomegalovirus exposure and HLA in healthy donors. Primers for the PCR totalled 60 Vbeta and 13 Jbeta. The method was immunoSEQ multiplex PCR; TCRdb's version includes in-frame clones alone and lacks a portion of them. The data hold about 120,000 clones, with roughly 80% observed a single time. Sequencing was done on a sample of PBMCs. These receptors originate from a female donor in good health and CMV-seronegative.

The chain has TRBV5-1 and TRBJ2-7, with no clear D. CDR1 and CDR2 (germline): SGHRS, YFSETQ. The CDR3 contains 14 residues. V shed 4 bases and J shed 3 bases, with 14 bases lying between them. The CDR3 reads CASSRALEVYEQYF. CDR3 nucleotide sequence: TGCGCCAGCAGCCGCGCCCTCGAGGTCTACGAGCAGTACTTC. Using reference TRBV5-1 and TRBJ2-7 for the parts outside the CDR3, the full variable domain is KAGVTQTPRYLIKTRGQQVTLSCSPISGHRSVSWYQQTPGQGLQFLFEYFSETQRNKGNFPGRFSGRQFSNSRSEMNVSTLELGDSALYLCASSRALEVYEQYFGPGTRLTVT.

The chain employs TRBV9 and TRBJ2-3; 7 bases agree with TRBD2. The germline V gene encodes CDR1 SGDLS and CDR2 YYNGEE. The ends lost 0 bases at V and 6 bases at J; junction bases unmatched: 7. The CDR3 sequence is 15 residues long. The CDR3 sequence is CASSVEGGGVDTQYF. CDR3 sequence (DNA): TGTGCCAGCAGCGTAGAAGGCGGGGGTGTCGATACGCAGTATTTT.

This clone was recorded at least ten times. Here the CDR3 DNA reads TGTGCCAGCAGTGAGGGGAGCGGGGGGGCAGATACGCAGTATTTT. Amino acid sequence: CASSEGSGGADTQYF. The chain uses TRBV6-1 and TRBJ2-3, with 10 bases fitting TRBD2. This CDR3 region has 15 residues. Trimming removed 3 bases from V and 4 bases from J; junction bases left unmatched: 4. Germline CDR1 reads MNHNS; CDR2 reads SASEGT.

This sequence joins TRBV5-1 and TRBJ2-5, with D maybe TRBD2 (5 bases). The germline CDR1 and CDR2 sequences are SGHRS and YFSETQ. Trimming pared 3 bases from V and 5 bases from J, leaving 5 bases between. CDR3 size: 11 residues. CDR3 nucleotides: TGCGCCAGCAGCTCTAGCGAGACCCAGTACTTC. Translation: CASSSSETQYF.

V is TRBV9 and J is TRBJ2-2; D is perhaps TRBD1 (6 bases). The CDR3 contains 15 residues. Germline V gene sequence: CDR1 SGDLS, CDR2 YYNGEE. Between the trimmed V and J ends, which lost 4 bases and 7 bases, there was a span of 17 bases. Written as DNA, the CDR3 is TGTGCCAGCAGCACATCACAGGGTGTTGGCGGGGAGCTGTTTTTT. Its translation is CASSTSQGVGGELFF.

This CDR3 is CAWSVLQGEGKLFF. The CDR3 bases are TGTGCCTGGAGTGTACTACAGGGGGAAGGAAAACTGTTTTTT. The chain joins TRBV30 to TRBJ1-4; 8 bases align to TRBD1. V shed 0 bases and J 10 bases; nucleotides not matched to a gene: 7. The length of the CDR3 is 14 residues. Germline lookup yields CDR1 GTSNPN and CDR2 SVGIG (reference sequence).

This clone was counted once. The V and J genes are TRBV12-5 and TRBJ2-1; D not resolved. CDR3 length: 12 residues. Germline V gives CDR1 LGHNT, CDR2 FRNRAP. V lost 1 base and J 10 bases, leaving 8 bases between the germline ends. The CDR3 protein is CASGLASMEQFF. CDR3 coding DNA: TGTGCTAGTGGTTTGGCTAGTATGGAGCAGTTCTTC.

The V call is TRBV7-6, the J call TRBJ2-1, with a possible D match to TRBD2 (6 bases). There are 17 residues in the CDR3. Trimming stripped 5 bases from V and 0 bases from J, with 17 bases between. Germline V lookup: CDR1 SGHVS, CDR2 FNYEAQ. CDR3 loop: CASSQDVAGSSYNEQFF. The DNA of the CDR3 is TGTGCCAGCAGCCAAGACGTGGCGGGGAGCTCCTACAATGAGCAGTTCTTC.

The J gene is TRBJ2-3, the V gene TRBV7-9; a weak D match, TRBD1 (6 bases). Trimming stripped 2 bases from V and 2 bases from J, with 14 bases between. Germline V CDR1 and CDR2: SEHNR, FQNEAQ (reference sequence). This CDR3 has 16 residues. As DNA, the CDR3 is TGTGCCAGCAGCTTAAACAGGGCCTCGTTCACAGATACGCAGTATTTT. Its translation: CASSLNRASFTDTQYF.

V is TRBV7-2 and J is TRBJ2-7, with TRBD2 identical over 10 bases. Germline assignment: CDR1 SGHTA and CDR2 FQGNSA. V trimming: 4 bases; J trimming: 2 bases; junction bases outside the gene matches: 2. The CDR3 has 14 amino acids. The CDR3 DNA is TGTGCCAGCAGCTCTAGCGGGGGTACCTACGAGCAGTACTTC. Its protein product is CASSSSGGTYEQYF.

The V and J genes are TRBV5-1 and TRBJ1-3; D is uncertain. Germline assignment: CDR1 SGHRS and CDR2 YFSETQ. This CDR3 is 15 amino acids long. The V gene lost 0 bases and the J gene lost 0 bases, with 7 bases spanning the gap. The CDR3 bases are TGCGCCAGCAGCTTGGGCGAAAGCTCTGGAAACACCATATATTTT. Its protein product is CASSLGESSGNTIYF.

The rearrangement links TRBV18 to TRBJ2-1; 7 positions agree with TRBD2. V trimming: 3 bases; J trimming: 0 bases; junction bases outside the gene matches: 8. The CDR3 covers 17 residues. Germline V lookup: CDR1 KGHSH, CDR2 LQKENI. The CDR3 DNA sequence: TGTGCCAGCTCACCTCTCATGGCTAGCGGCTCCTACAATGAGCAGTTCTTC. This codes for CASSPLMASGSYNEQFF.

The V and J genes are TRBV2 and TRBJ1-4; 7 bases are a match to TRBD1. Trimming removed 7 bases from V and 8 bases from J; junction bases left unmatched: 10. Germline loops: CDR1 SNHLY, CDR2 FYNNEI. The CDR3 spans 14 residues. The CDR3 sequence: CASTRRGMEEKLFF. The DNA for the CDR3 is TGTGCCAGCACCCGCAGGGGGATGGAGGAAAAACTGTTTTTT.

V gene TRBV30 combines with J gene TRBJ1-6, with 7 bases matching TRBD1. CDR1 and CDR2 from the germline V gene are GTSNPN and SVGIG (reference sequence). CDR3 size: 13 residues. V was clipped by 3 bases and J by 8 bases; unmatched bases: 4. CDR3 residues: CAWRQGLDSPLHF. The CDR3 nucleotides are TGTGCCTGGAGACAGGGGTTAGATTCACCCCTCCACTTT.

This clone was detected many times. The chain carries TRBV4-2 and TRBJ2-2, with D perhaps matching TRBD2 (6 bases). The CDR3 is made up of 15 amino acids. The V end lost 5 bases, the J end lost 4 bases, and 14 bases lay between the germline ends. Germline-derived CDR1 and CDR2 are LGHNA and YNFKEQ. CDR3 bases: TGTGCCAGCAGCGGAGGGGAGGAGGTCACCGGGGAGCTGTTTTTT. Protein: CASSGGEEVTGELFF.

J is TRBJ2-7 and V is TRBV21-1; the D segment call TRBD2 is taken from the table without a DNA check. TRBV21-1 is annotated as a pseudogene. CDR3 size: 17 residues. CDR3 in amino acids: CASSTYREGPSSYEQYF. CDR3 nucleotide sequence: TGTGCCAGCAGCACCTATCGGGAGGGGCCATCTTCCTACGAGCAGTACTTC.

Notes on this clone: At one end the junction does not follow the germline gene, possibly because of a read error. The chain couples TRBV4-1 to TRBJ1-5; TRBD1 might be the D (5 bases). The CDR3 sequence is 15 residues long. Germline CDR1 and CDR2: MGHRA and YSYEKL. The CDR3 is CASSQEGQPNQPQHF. For the CDR3, the DNA is TGTGCCAGCAGCCAAGAGGGGCAGCCCAATCAGCCCCAGCATTTT.

To note about this clone: The sample has other DNA sequences that encode this CDR3 too. J is TRBJ2-1 and V is TRBV11-2, with TRBD2 as a possible D gene (6 bases). This CDR3 region has 13 residues. Germline V lookup: CDR1 SGHAT, CDR2 FQNNGV. V lost 3 bases and J 10 bases, leaving 13 bases between the germline ends. Here the CDR3 reads CASSLGSRGEQFF. As DNA, the CDR3 is TGTGCCAGCAGCTTGGGGTCGCGGGGAGAGCAGTTCTTC.

The chain carries TRBV6-1 and TRBJ2-1; D gene unclear. The germline V gene has CDR1 MNHNS and CDR2 SASEGT. The ends were cut back, 11 bases at V and 8 bases at J, with 22 bases in the middle. This CDR3 has 14 residues. CDR3 protein: CASLELRDMYEQFF. CDR3 sequence (DNA): TGTGCCTCCCTCGAACTGAGAGATATGTATGAGCAGTTCTTC.

The DNA for the CDR3 is TGTGCCAGCAGCGCCGGACAGAGACTAACAGATACGCAGTATTTT. This codes for CASSAGQRLTDTQYF. V usage is TRBV7-7 and J usage is TRBJ2-3; TRBD1 is a possible D gene (6 bases). Germline CDR1 is SSHAT and CDR2 is FNYEAQ (reference sequence). The CDR3 runs 15 residues. V lost 5 bases and J 3 bases, leaving 15 bases between the germline ends. Supplemented by reference TRBV7-7 and TRBJ2-3, the full variable domain reads GAGVSQSPRYKVTKRGQDVTLRCDPISSHATLYWYQQALGQGPEFLTYFNYEAQPDKSGLPSDRFSAERPEGSISTLTIQRTEQRDSAMYRCASSAGQRLTDTQYFGPGTRLTVL.

The gene calls are TRBV18 and TRBJ2-4; D is possibly TRBD1 (5 bases). Deletions cut 3 bases from V and 3 bases from J, with 6 bases between. This CDR3 has 13 residues. CDR1 is KGHSH and CDR2 is LQKENI in the germline V gene. The CDR3: CASSPRDKNIQYF. The CDR3 coding sequence is TGTGCCAGCTCACCCAGGGACAAAAACATTCAGTACTTC.

The chain recombines TRBV7-9 with TRBJ2-3; TRBD2 might be the D (5 bases). This CDR3 has 13 amino acids. Germline CDR1 and CDR2: SEHNR and FQNEAQ (reference sequence). V lost 6 bases and J lost 6, with 13 bases in between. The CDR3 DNA reads as TGTGCCAGCAGACTTAGGACTGGGGATACGCAGTATTTT. Protein: CASRLRTGDTQYF.